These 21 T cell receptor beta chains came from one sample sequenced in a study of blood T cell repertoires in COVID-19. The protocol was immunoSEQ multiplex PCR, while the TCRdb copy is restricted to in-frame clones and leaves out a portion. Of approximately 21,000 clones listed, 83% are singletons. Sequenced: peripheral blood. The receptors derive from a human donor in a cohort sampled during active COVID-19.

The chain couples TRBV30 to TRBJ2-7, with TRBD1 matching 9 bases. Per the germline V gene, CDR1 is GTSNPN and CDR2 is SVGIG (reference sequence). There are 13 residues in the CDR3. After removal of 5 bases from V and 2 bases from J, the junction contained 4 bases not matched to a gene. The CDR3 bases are TGTGCCTGGGGGACAGGGCGAGCCTACGAGCAGTACTTC. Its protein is CAWGTGRAYEQYF. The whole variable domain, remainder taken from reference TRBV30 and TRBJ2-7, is SQTIHQWPATLVQPVGSPLSLECTVEGTSNPNLYWYRQAAGRGLQLLFYSVGIGQISSEVPQNLSASRPQDRQFILSSKKLLLSDSGFYLCAWGTGRAYEQYFGPGTRLTVT.

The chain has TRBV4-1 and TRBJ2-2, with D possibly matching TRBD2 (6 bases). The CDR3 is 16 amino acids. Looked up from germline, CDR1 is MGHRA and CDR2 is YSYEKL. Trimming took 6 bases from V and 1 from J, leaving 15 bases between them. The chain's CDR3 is CASRSQGLKNTGELFF. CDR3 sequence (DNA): TGCGCCAGCAGATCCCAGGGACTGAAGAACACCGGGGAGCTGTTTTTT.

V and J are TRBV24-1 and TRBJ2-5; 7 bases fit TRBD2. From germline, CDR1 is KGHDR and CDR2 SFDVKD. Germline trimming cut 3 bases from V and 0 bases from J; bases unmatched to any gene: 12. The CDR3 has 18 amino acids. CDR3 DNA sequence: TGTGCCACCAGTGATAGCTACGCAGCGGGGTTGTACCAAGAGACCCAGTACTTC. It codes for CATSDSYAAGLYQETQYF.

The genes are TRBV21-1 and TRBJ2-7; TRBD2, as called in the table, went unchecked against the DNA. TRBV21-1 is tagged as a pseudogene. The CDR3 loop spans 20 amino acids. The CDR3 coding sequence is TGTGCCAGCAGCACTTACGCAGCGGGGGACCCCTCTTCCCTTTCCTACGAGCAGTACTTC. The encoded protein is CASSTYAAGDPSSLSYEQYF.

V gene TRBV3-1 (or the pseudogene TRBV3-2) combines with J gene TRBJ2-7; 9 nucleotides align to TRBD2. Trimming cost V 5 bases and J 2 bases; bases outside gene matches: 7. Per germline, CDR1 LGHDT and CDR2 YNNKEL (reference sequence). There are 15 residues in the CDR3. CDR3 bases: TGTGCCAGCAGCGCGACTAGCGGCCGACCCTACGAGCAGTACTTC. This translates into CASSATSGRPYEQYF.

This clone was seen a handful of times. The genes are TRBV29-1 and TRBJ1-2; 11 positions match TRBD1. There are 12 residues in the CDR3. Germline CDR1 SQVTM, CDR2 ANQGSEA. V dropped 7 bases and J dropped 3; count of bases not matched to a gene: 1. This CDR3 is CSAGQGDYGYTF. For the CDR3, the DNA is TGCAGCGCGGGACAGGGGGACTATGGCTACACCTTC.

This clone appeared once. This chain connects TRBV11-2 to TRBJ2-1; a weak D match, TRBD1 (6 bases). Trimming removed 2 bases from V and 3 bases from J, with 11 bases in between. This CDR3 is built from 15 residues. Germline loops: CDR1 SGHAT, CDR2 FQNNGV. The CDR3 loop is CASSLSQGNYNEQFF. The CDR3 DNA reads TGTGCCAGCAGCTTAAGTCAGGGGAACTACAATGAGCAGTTCTTC.

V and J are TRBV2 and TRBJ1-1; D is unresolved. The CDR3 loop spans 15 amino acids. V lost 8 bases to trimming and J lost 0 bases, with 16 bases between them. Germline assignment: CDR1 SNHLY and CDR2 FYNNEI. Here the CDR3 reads CASSLGGVMNTEAFF. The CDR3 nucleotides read TGTGCCAGCTCATTGGGCGGGGTAATGAACACTGAAGCTTTCTTT.

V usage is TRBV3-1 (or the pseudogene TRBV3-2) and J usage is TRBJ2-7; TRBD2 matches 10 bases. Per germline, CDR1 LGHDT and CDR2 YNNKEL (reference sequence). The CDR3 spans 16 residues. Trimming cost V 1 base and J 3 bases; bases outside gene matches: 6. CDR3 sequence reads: CASSQGGLAENYEQYF. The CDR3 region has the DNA TGTGCCAGCAGCCAAGGAGGACTAGCGGAAAACTACGAGCAGTACTTC.

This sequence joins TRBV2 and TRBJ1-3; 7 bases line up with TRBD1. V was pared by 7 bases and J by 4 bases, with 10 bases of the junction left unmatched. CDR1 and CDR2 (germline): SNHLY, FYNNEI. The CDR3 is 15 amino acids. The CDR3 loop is CASILQGGSGNTIYF. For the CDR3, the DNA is TGTGCCAGCATCCTCCAAGGGGGCTCCGGAAACACCATATATTTT.

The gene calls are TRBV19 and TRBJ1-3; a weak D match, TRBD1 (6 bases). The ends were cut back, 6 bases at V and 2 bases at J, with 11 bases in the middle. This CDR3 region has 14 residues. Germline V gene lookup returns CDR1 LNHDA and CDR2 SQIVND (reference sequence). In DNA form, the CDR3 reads TGTGCCAGTAGACAGGGTGTTGCTGGAAACACCATATATTTT. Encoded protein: CASRQGVAGNTIYF.

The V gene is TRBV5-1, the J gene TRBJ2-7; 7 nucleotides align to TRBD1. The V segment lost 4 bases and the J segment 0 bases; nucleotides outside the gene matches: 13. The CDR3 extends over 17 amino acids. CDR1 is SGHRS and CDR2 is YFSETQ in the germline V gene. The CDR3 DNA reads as TGCGCCAGCAGCGAAGGGGACAGTACAAACCCCTCCTACGAGCAGTACTTC. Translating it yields CASSEGDSTNPSYEQYF.

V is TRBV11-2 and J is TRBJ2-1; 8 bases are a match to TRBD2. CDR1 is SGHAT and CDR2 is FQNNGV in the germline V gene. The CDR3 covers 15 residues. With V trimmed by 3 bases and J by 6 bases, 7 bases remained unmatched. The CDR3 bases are TGTGCCAGCAGCTTGGAGGGGACTAGGTCCAATGAGCAGTTCTTC. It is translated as CASSLEGTRSNEQFF.

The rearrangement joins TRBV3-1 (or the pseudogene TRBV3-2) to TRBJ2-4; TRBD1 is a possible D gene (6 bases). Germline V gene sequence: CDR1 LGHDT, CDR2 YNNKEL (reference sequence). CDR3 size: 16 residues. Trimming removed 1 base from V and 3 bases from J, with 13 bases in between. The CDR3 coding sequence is TGTGCCAGCAGCCAAGCCCTGACAGGCTTCAAAAACATTCAGTACTTC. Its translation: CASSQALTGFKNIQYF.

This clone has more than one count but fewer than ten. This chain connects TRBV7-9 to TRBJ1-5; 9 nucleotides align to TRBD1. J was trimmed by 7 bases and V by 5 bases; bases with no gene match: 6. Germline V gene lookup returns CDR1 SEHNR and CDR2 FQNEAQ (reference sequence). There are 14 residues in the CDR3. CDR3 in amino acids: CASSQGQGGQPQHF. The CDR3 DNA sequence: TGTGCCAGCAGCCAGGGACAGGGTGGACAGCCCCAGCATTTT.

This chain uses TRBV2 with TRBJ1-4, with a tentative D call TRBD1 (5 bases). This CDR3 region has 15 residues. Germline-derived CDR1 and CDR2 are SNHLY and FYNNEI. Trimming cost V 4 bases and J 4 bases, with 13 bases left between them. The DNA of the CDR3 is TGTGCCAGCAGTGTTAGGCCCGGACATAATGAAAAACTGTTTTTT. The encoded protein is CASSVRPGHNEKLFF.

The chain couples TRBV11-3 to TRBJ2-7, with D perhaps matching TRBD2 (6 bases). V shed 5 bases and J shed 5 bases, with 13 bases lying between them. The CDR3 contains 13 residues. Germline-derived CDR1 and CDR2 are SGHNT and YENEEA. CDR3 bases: TGTGCCAGCAGCCTGGAAGGACTAAACGAGCAGTACTTC. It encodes CASSLEGLNEQYF.

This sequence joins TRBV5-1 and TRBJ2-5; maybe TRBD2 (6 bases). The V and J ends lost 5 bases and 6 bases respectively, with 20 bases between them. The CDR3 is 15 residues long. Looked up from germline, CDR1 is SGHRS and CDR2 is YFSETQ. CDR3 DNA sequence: TGCGCCAGCAGACGGGAACTAGCTTTCGAAAAGACCCAGTACTTC. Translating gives CASRRELAFEKTQYF.

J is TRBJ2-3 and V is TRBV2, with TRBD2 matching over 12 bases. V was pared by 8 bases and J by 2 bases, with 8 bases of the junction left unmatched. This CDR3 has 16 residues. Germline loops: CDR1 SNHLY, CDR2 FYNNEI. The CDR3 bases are TGTGCCAGCCTTCGGACTAGCGGGGTGCTCACAGATACGCAGTATTTT. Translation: CASLRTSGVLTDTQYF.

The chain's CDR3 is CASSADRGDTGELFF. In nucleotides, the CDR3 is TGTGCCAGCAGTGCGGACAGGGGAGACACCGGGGAGCTGTTTTTT. This chain joins TRBV11-3 and TRBJ2-2, with 9 bases matching TRBD1. The CDR3 spans 15 residues. J lost 3 bases, V lost 6 bases, and 5 bases had no gene match. Germline-derived CDR1 and CDR2 are SGHNT and YENEEA.

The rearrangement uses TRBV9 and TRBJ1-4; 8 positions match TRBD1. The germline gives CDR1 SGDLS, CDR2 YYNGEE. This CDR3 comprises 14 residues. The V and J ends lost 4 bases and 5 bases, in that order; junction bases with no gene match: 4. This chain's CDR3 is CASSPGGRNEKLFF. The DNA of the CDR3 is TGTGCCAGCAGCCCAGGGGGCAGGAATGAAAAACTGTTTTTT.